This paragraph covers one TCR beta chain sequence. Its target antigen remains unknown. Base qualities were left out, and no much larger clone turns up one base away. These data belong to a study of cytomegalovirus exposure and HLA in healthy donors (dated by TCRdb to the late 2010s). Study-level background: An earlier analysis of approximately 640 of the donors reported 250 to 300 Gb of sequence data and more than 90 million unique TCR beta sequences from about 200 million T cells. Roughly 300 gigabases of sequencing data and tens of millions of unique TCR sequences made up an early release that covered 500 to 650 HLA-typed donors. Among the roughly 400 genotyped donors, around 81% belonged to the genetic ancestry cluster associated with self-reported Caucasian donors. The study aimed to test whether cataloging public T cell receptors could reveal signatures of past pathogen exposure. Using immunosequencing, the study profiled T cell repertoires from about 620 subjects and related those repertoires to cytomegalovirus serostatus. Besides the first cohort of roughly 700 subjects, a separate validation cohort made up of 120 different subjects was used. To predict cytomegalovirus infection status, the study brought together high-throughput TCR immunosequencing, statistical association of individual TCRs with disease status, and machine learning. In a later analysis, previously published TCR beta repertoires from 666 donors were re-analyzed and high-resolution HLA genotyping was added so that TCR occurrence patterns could be studied. In the later analysis, no new phenotypic data were used to find candidate immune exposures; instead, reliance was placed on TCR beta sequences and their occurrence across donors. An earlier analysis of 450 to 750 of the donors used high-throughput TCR beta sequencing to judge whether each TCR beta V gene segment behaved as functional or pseudogenic. Alongside the repertoire data, information on donor age, sex, ethnicity and CMV serostatus was compiled. A later genetic analysis used genome-wide SNP genotypes for 398 of the 666 donors, treating that subset as a discovery cohort. Every repertoire in the discovery cohort had been generated on one and the same sequencing platform. Class I and class II HLA loci were covered by the typing at four-digit resolution. Typing coverage varied by locus: roughly 620-640 donors for A, B, C, DRB1 and DQB1; 500 to 550 for DQA1; more than 600 for DPA1; approximately 470 for DPB1. About 5 DR-DQ haplotypes were handled as single units for association and clustering, since linkage in the cohort was strong. On average, 235,054 unique TCR beta nucleotide sequences were sequenced per donor among 398 genotyped donors of the cohort, with 15% to 20% of those sequences being non-productive.

Overall results and qualifications from the work: Correlated functional status among segregating V segments might be attributable to linkage disequilibrium, but an unknown experimental factor could not be ruled out. A later analysis reported that several top co-occurrence clusters appeared linked to parvovirus B19, influenza, CMV and Epstein-Barr virus. A later genetic analysis reported fewer N-insertions in productive TCRs among donors in an Asian-associated ancestry cluster than the approximately 700-donor mean. The classifier was reported to diagnose cytomegalovirus status with high specificity and sensitivity in both the original cohort and the validation cohort. In a later analysis, most CMV-associated TCR beta chains were found to appear HLA-restricted, with HLA associations seemingly driven largely by CMV exposure. In vitro tests confirmed that three of the cytomegalovirus-associated TCR beta chains recognize cytomegalovirus antigens. Specific HLA alleles were associated with over 15,000 TCR beta sequences at a false discovery rate of 0.05 in a later analysis. The earlier analysis of around 600 of the donors excluded around 17 rarely observed V segments, including chromosome 9 orphons, because counts were too low. In this cohort, only TCR beta chains were sequenced, and detectable features were limited by the absence of alpha or paired-chain data. A cluster of highly shared sequence variants was judged likely to represent a technical artifact of the sequencing pipeline. A further reported finding was that TCR beta sequences accurately predicted the HLA-A and HLA-B alleles for most subjects in the first cohort. It was suggested by the authors that the approach could potentially be generalized to other disease states and immunological phenotypes. A later analysis found that HLA-associated TCR beta chains were more clonally expanded and had lower generation probabilities than equally common non-associated chains. Some IMGT-functional V segments, including TRBV6-2 and TRBV6-3, could not be told apart with the 87-base-pair reads, so those segments were excluded. Strong co-occurrence of HLA alleles, especially DR and DQ, made assigning TCR associations to individual alleles difficult. The only immune exposure information available for the cohort was CMV serostatus. In a later analysis, TCR association rates were found to vary across HLA loci, with the most associated TCRs seen for DRB1 alleles and the fewest for HLA-C alleles. Broadly in line with IMGT annotations, most TCR beta V segments showed up in productive rearrangements about 87% or about 30% of the time in an earlier analysis of a few hundred of the donors. HLA typing was unavailable for some donors at each locus, so association tests used only the typed subset. Most TCR sequences were observed very rarely across donors, whereas some public TCRs were present in many individuals. The study listed 164 TCR beta chains as associated with cytomegalovirus. Presence/absence analyses assumed roughly uniform sequencing depth across donors, an assumption that may not hold. An association between a missense DCLRE1C variant and V-gene and J-gene trimming of TCR beta chains was found in a later genetic analysis and replicated in an independent cohort.

CDR1 SGHRS and CDR2 YFSETQ are derived from the germline V gene. Including cysteine and phenylalanine, the CDR3 has 16 amino acids. CDR3 DNA is the only sequence kept; it has 48 bases, read in frame from the first base. Germline trimming: 4 bases from V, 2 bases from J; junction bases outside gene matches: 8. In total, roughly 710 healthy bone marrow donors made up the cohort. Cohort members were all nominally healthy when sampled, although unrecorded immune exposures were likely present. The donor tested CMV seropositive, placing the donor among the approximately 290 seropositive members of the cohort. A peripheral blood sample was provided by each donor, and peripheral blood mononuclear cells were used for TCR beta sequencing. Genomic DNA was extracted from the blood cell samples with the Qiagen DNeasy Blood Extraction Kit. Receptor libraries were prepared by the immunoSEQ multiplex PCR assay. The multiplex PCR relied on a mix of 60 forward primers for TCR Vbeta segments and 13 reverse primers for TCR Jbeta segments. A multiplex PCR assay on genomic DNA amplified the CDR3 region of rearranged TCR beta genes. Amplified TCR beta libraries were sequenced as 87-base-pair reads on the Illumina HiSeq System. The study's own analysis went as follows. In a later analysis, 77 million or so unique TCR beta chains were counted across the approximately 620 repertoires, and roughly 9.9 million of these chains were shared by at least two donors. Raw reads were error-corrected and collapsed into unique sequences by a nearest-neighbor algorithm in which closely related sequences were merged to remove PCR and sequencing errors. To assign V, D and J gene segments, CDR3 sequences were aligned to IMGT reference sequences. For a sequence to be retained, a match of at least six nucleotides was required to both a V gene segment and a J gene segment. Rearrangements were called productive when the CDR3 lacked stop codons and stayed in frame with V and J; all others were non-productive. CDR3 was defined by IMGT convention, running from the second conserved V-encoded cysteine to the conserved J-encoded phenylalanine. Sequences without an unambiguous match to a single V gene segment were excluded from the earlier analysis of approximately 600 of the donors. In an earlier analysis of 587 of the donors, V segments were called functional above 56.7% productive rearrangements and were called segregating when the between-donor standard deviation exceeded 5%. A statistical classification framework was developed to diagnose cytomegalovirus status using the catalog of TCR beta chain sequences. In a later analysis, TCR nucleotide sequences were compared against IMGT/GENE-DB human TR gene sequences so that V and J genes could be assigned. Using the TCRdist pipeline, a later analysis assigned CDR3 sequences along with most-parsimonious VDJ recombination scenarios. A later analysis defined each TCR beta chain by its CDR3 amino acid sequence plus V-gene family, and excluded reads lacking a unique V-gene family. A later analysis removed over 500 highly shared, low-generation-probability nucleotide sequences to deal with suspected cross-contamination and a sequencing artifact. In a later analysis, a clonal expansion index for each public chain was calculated from normalized within-repertoire ranks of inferred template counts. In a later analysis, generation probabilities were computed using a VDJ recombination model fitted to out-of-frame rearrangements, and the results were checked against IGoR. A later analysis scored TCR-TCR, TCR-HLA and TCR-CMV co-occurrence with hypergeometric tests, applying a repertoire-size bias correction to TCR pairs. A later analysis estimated false discovery rates by permuting HLA or CMV assignments 20 times. In a later analysis, co-occurring TCRs were grouped using DBSCAN, and TCRdist sequence similarity was added for clustering within HLA-allele-positive subsets. For co-occurrence clustering, repertoires with fewer than 30,000 or more than 120,000 public chains were excluded, along with five or six repertoires with anomalous nucleotide sharing. The table comes from immuneACCESS by way of TCRdb, which keeps in-frame sequences with V and J called. Part of the clones is missing from these tables; in studies checked, under half for an unresolved V gene and the rest for unknown reasons. V and J calls and clone size are those listed in that table; D and trimming were worked out from the DNA. This sample holds 140,000 to 150,000 clones; roughly 79% were observed only once. Jointly, the top ten make up 6.5% to 8% of the sample.

The specimen sequenced was PBMCs. The rearranged segments are TRBV5-1 and TRBJ2-7; TRBD2 aligns with 11 central bases. The clonotype comes from a woman between 40 and 55 years old in good health and CMV-seropositive. The CDR3: CASSQMHSGGAYEQYF. At the DNA level, the sequence is TGCGCCAGCAGCCAAATGCATAGCGGGGGGGCCTACGAGCAGTACTTC.